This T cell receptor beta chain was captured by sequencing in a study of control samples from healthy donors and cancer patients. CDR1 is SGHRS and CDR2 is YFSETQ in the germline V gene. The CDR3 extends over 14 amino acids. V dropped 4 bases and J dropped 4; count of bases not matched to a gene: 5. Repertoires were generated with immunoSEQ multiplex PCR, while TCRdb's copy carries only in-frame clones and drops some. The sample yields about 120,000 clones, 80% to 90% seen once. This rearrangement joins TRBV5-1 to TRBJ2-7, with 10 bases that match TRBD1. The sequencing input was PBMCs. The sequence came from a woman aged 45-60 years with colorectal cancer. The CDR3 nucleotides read TGCGCCAGCAGCCCCGGGGACAGGGGTTACGAGCAGTACTTC. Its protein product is CASSPGDRGYEQYF.